This T cell receptor (beta chain) was documented in a study of T cells in Graves' hyperthyroidism and ophthalmopathy. Findings and limits, study-wide: The model predicted ophthalmopathy a median roughly six months before onset.

Concerning this clonotype: Its antigen is unidentified.

This CDR3 has 13 amino acids. The V gene lost 4 bases and the J gene lost 9 bases, with 13 bases spanning the gap. Germline lookup yields CDR1 SGHDN and CDR2 FVKESK. Researchers amplified the TCR beta CDR3 regions from RNA transcripts. The HTBI primer set served for first-round RT-PCR of the TCR CDR3. TCRdb re-called the multiplex PCR reads through MiXCR, storing one row per CDR3 protein. The table records fewer than 700,000 distinct CDR3 sequences, more than 15% of them present only once. The material sequenced was blood. The receptor's source is a woman between 18 and 29 years old with Graves' ophthalmopathy. The V call is TRBV14, the J call TRBJ2-1; D is unresolved. This CDR3 reads CASSRGKTGEQFF. The CDR3 DNA reads as TGTGCCAGCAGCCGAGGCAAGACTGGTGAGCAGTTCTTC.